This is a list of T cell receptor beta chains from one sample in a study of blood T cells in healthy people across ages. TCRdb redid the calling of the 5' RACE reads with MiXCR, one entry per CDR3 protein. Counted here are under 850,000 distinct CDR3 sequences, 30% to 45% occurring once; the ten biggest clones make up roughly 13%. Sequences were obtained from blood. All receptors derive from a man aged 18 to 30 in good health. The CDR3 runs from the conserved cysteine through the conserved F or W. The order of the fields is CDR3 protein, CDR3 DNA, J gene, clone size, D gene, V gene. A D gene is named only where the DNA matches it firmly. Expanded clones are given a class, and other clones once, few, many or no size at all.

CPCSQTSSGKNIQYF	TGCCCCTGCAGCCAGACTAGCTCGGGAAAAAACATTCAGTACTTC	TRBJ2-4	NA	TRBD2	TRBV5-1
CSSSSPGLAGPTDTQYF	TGTTCCAGCAGCTCTCCGGGACTTGCGGGGCCCACAGATACGCAGTATTTT	TRBJ2-3	NA	NA	TRBV7-9
CASSQDFWGTPTDTQYF	TGCGCCAGCAGCCAAGATTTTTGGGGGACCCCCACAGATACGCAGTATTTT	TRBJ2-3	few	NA	TRBV4-1
CATSRDFQETQYF	TGTGCCACCAGCAGGGACTTTCAAGAGACCCAGTACTTC	TRBJ2-5	NA	NA	TRBV15
CASTLLAGQGTDTQYF	TGTGCCAGCACCCTACTCGCAGGACAGGGCACAGATACGCAGTATTTT	TRBJ2-3	NA	TRBD1	TRBV28
CASSLSEGYYEQYF	TGCGCCAGCAGCTTGTCAGAGGGCTACTACGAGCAGTACTTC	TRBJ2-7	many	NA	TRBV5-1
CSARGRPYNEQFF	TGCAGTGCTAGAGGCCGCCCCTACAATGAGCAGTTCTTC	TRBJ2-1	NA	NA	TRBV20-1
CASSLATDWSNEQFF	TGTGCCAGCAGCTTAGCAACGGACTGGAGCAATGAGCAGTTCTTC	TRBJ2-1	NA	NA	TRBV7-2
CSVGLRQGSEAFF	TGCAGCGTTGGACTGAGACAGGGCTCTGAAGCTTTCTTT	TRBJ1-1	NA	TRBD1	TRBV29-1
CASGPQSYTDTQYF	TGTGCCAGCGGACCACAGAGCTACACAGATACGCAGTATTTT	TRBJ2-3	NA	NA	TRBV7-9
CASSLVTGTAGELFF	TGTGCCAGCAGCTTAGTAACAGGGACGGCGGGGGAGCTGTTTTTT	TRBJ2-2	NA	NA	TRBV7-2
CASSLVKEKLFF	TGTGCCAGCAGCTTAGTTAAGGAAAAACTGTTTTTT	TRBJ1-4	NA	NA	TRBV13
CSARRGRANTEAFF	TGCAGTGCTAGAAGAGGCAGGGCTAACACTGAAGCTTTCTTT	TRBJ1-1	NA	NA	TRBV20-1
CASSLSRTSGGRTDTQYF	TGTGCCAGCAGCTTATCCCGGACTAGCGGGGGCCGCACAGATACGCAGTATTTT	TRBJ2-3	NA	TRBD2	TRBV11-2
CASMGDRTYEQYF	TGTGCCAGCATGGGGGACAGGACCTACGAGCAGTACTTC	TRBJ2-7	NA	TRBD1	TRBV7-2
CASSLSGGLGQETQYF	TGTGCCAGCAGCTTAAGTGGGGGGCTAGGGCAAGAGACCCAGTACTTC	TRBJ2-5	few	NA	TRBV7-2
CASSPGDGYNSPLHF	TGTGCCAGCAGCCCGGGAGACGGTTATAATTCACCCCTCCACTTT	TRBJ1-6	NA	NA	TRBV7-9
CASSLVRGPTDTQYF	TGTGCCAGCAGTTTAGTCCGGGGACCCACAGATACGCAGTATTTT	TRBJ2-3	few	NA	TRBV27
CATARVVGEKLFF	TGCGCCACAGCCAGGGTAGTGGGGGAAAAACTGTTTTTT	TRBJ1-4	few	NA	TRBV4-1
CASRSPSGNTGELFF	TGTGCCAGCAGGAGTCCCAGCGGGAACACCGGGGAGCTGTTTTTT	TRBJ2-2	NA	NA	TRBV28
CASSLDKDGQFF	TGTGCCAGCAGCCTGGACAAAGATGGGCAGTTCTTC	TRBJ2-1	once	NA	TRBV2
CSVVVGGAAFF	TGCAGCGTTGTGGTGGGGGGGGCGGCTTTCTTT	TRBJ1-1	once	NA	TRBV29-1
CSASVSEAQYF	TGCAGTGCTAGCGTGTCGGAGGCCCAGTACTTC	TRBJ2-5	NA	NA	TRBV20-1
CASSSFRAGTDTQYF	TGCGCCAGCAGCTCCTTCAGGGCAGGCACAGATACGCAGTATTTT	TRBJ2-3	NA	NA	TRBV5-1
CASNDRTGIAKNIQYF	TGTGCCAGCAACGACCGGACGGGGATAGCCAAAAACATTCAGTACTTC	TRBJ2-4	many	NA	TRBV6-6
CSTARDNTYEQYF	TGCAGTACTGCGCGGGACAACACCTACGAGCAGTACTTC	TRBJ2-7	NA	NA	TRBV20-1
CASSYSWRSQETQYF	TGTGCCAGCAGTTACTCGTGGCGGAGTCAAGAGACCCAGTACTTC	TRBJ2-5	NA	NA	TRBV6-2/TRBV6-3
CASSKDGADYEQYF	TGCGCCAGCAGCAAGGACGGGGCCGACTACGAGCAGTACTTC	TRBJ2-7	NA	NA	TRBV5-1
CASRPTGFDEQFF	TGTGCCAGCAGACCCACAGGGTTCGATGAGCAGTTCTTC	TRBJ2-1	few	NA	TRBV27
CASSLVTVNQPQHF	TGTGCCAGCAGCTTAGTGACGGTCAATCAGCCCCAGCATTTT	TRBJ1-5	few	NA	TRBV7-2
CASSSSNLNYGYTF	TGTGCCAGCAGCTCAAGCAACCTTAACTATGGCTACACCTTC	TRBJ1-2	NA	NA	TRBV5-6
CASSEGGREQFF	TGTGCCAGCAGTGAGGGGGGTCGGGAGCAGTTCTTC	TRBJ2-1	many	NA	TRBV2
CASSSQTSGGYNEQFF	TGTGCTAGCAGCTCCCAGACTAGCGGGGGGTACAATGAGCAGTTCTTC	TRBJ2-1	few	TRBD2	TRBV7-7
CATSRGGDGGTEAFF	TGTGCCACCAGCAGAGGTGGGGACGGGGGCACTGAAGCTTTCTTT	TRBJ1-1	NA	NA	TRBV15
CASSQVLPDTQYF	TGCGCCAGCAGCCAAGTTCTCCCAGATACGCAGTATTTT	TRBJ2-3	few	NA	TRBV4-1
CASGGEEKLFF	TGTGCCAGCGGGGGCGAGGAAAAACTGTTTTTT	TRBJ1-4	NA	NA	TRBV6-9
CASSAWDTQYF	TGTGCCAGCAGCGCTTGGGATACGCAGTATTTT	TRBJ2-3	few	NA	TRBV6-5
CASSLAASGDTQYF	TGTGCCAGCAGCTTAGCAGCATCGGGTGATACGCAGTATTTT	TRBJ2-3	NA	NA	TRBV7-2
CASSSRDRGTGEQYF	TGTGCCAGCAGCTCCCGGGACAGGGGTACCGGTGAGCAGTACTTC	TRBJ2-7	NA	TRBD1	TRBV7-2
CASVGGGRDEQFF	TGTGCCAGCGTCGGGGGAGGGCGGGATGAGCAGTTCTTC	TRBJ2-1	NA	TRBD2	TRBV6-1
CSASRDYNSPLHF	TGCAGTGCTAGTAGGGACTATAATTCACCCCTCCACTTT	TRBJ1-6	few	NA	TRBV20-1
CASSLEYTGETNEKLFF	TGTGCCAGCAGTTTAGAGTATACGGGAGAAACTAATGAAAAACTGTTTTTT	TRBJ1-4	NA	NA	TRBV12-3/TRBV12-4
CASSLLGVKGPDTQYF	TGCGCCAGCAGCTTGCTCGGGGTTAAGGGGCCAGATACGCAGTATTTT	TRBJ2-3	few	NA	TRBV5-1